These 13 T cell receptor beta chains came from one sample sequenced in a study of blood T cell repertoires in COVID-19. Method: immunoSEQ multiplex PCR; TCRdb's copy keeps in-frame clones and lacks some. Counted here are about 220,000 clones, 60% to 85% occurring once; the ten biggest clones make up 7% to 8.5%. The sequenced sample consisted of peripheral blood. The origin of the receptors is a woman aged 65 to 85 with acute or convalescent COVID-19.

This chain uses TRBV6-4 with TRBJ1-2; 12 nucleotides align to TRBD1. V was pared by 6 bases and J by 8 bases, with 10 bases of the junction left unmatched. The CDR3 contains 15 residues. Per germline, CDR1 MRHNA and CDR2 SNTAGT. The DNA for the CDR3 is TGTGCCAGCAGACCCCAGGGACAGGGGGCTCAGGGCTACACCTTC. This translates into CASRPQGQGAQGYTF.

This clone is a singleton in its sample. The chain joins TRBV7-6 to TRBJ2-2; D gene ambiguous. This CDR3 region has 14 residues. The V end lost 3 bases, the J end lost 5 bases, and 10 bases lay between the germline ends. Germline values: CDR1 SGHVS, CDR2 FNYEAQ. In nucleotides, the CDR3 is TGTGCCAGCAGCTTCGATAGTAGTACCGGGGAGCTGTTTTTT. This sequence encodes CASSFDSSTGELFF.

This chain links TRBV6-5 with TRBJ1-5; 8 nucleotides line up with TRBD1. This CDR3 is 13 amino acids long. The V gene end was trimmed by 10 bases and the J gene end by 7 bases; junction bases not matched to a gene: 9. Germline assignment: CDR1 MNHEY and CDR2 SVGAGI. The CDR3 bases are TGTGCCATTTTGACAGGGGAGGGACAGCCCCAGCATTTT. Its protein is CAILTGEGQPQHF.

This sequence joins TRBV25-1 and TRBJ2-2, with D possibly matching TRBD1 (6 bases). Per germline, CDR1 MGHDK and CDR2 SYGVNS. The CDR3 is 16 amino acids. V was cut by 1 base and J by 6 bases, with 15 bases left in between. This CDR3 is CASSELGTLGAGELFF. The CDR3 region has the DNA TGTGCCAGCAGTGAATTGGGGACATTAGGGGCCGGGGAGCTGTTTTTT.

The chain is built from TRBV6-5 and TRBJ2-2; D perhaps matches TRBD1 (6 bases). The CDR3 consists of 14 residues. CDR1 is MNHEY, CDR2 SVGAGI, per germline. V was trimmed by 11 bases and J by 4 bases, leaving 17 bases between them. The CDR3 loop reads CAGTTDIITGELFF. The CDR3 nucleotides read TGTGCCGGGACAACCGACATTATCACCGGGGAGCTGTTTTTT.

The rearrangement uses TRBV27 and TRBJ1-6, with D unresolved. With 8 bases removed from V and 0 bases from J, the gap between germline ends came to 11 bases. Germline V lookup: CDR1 MNHEY, CDR2 SMNVEV (reference sequence). The CDR3 loop spans 15 amino acids. This CDR3 is CASRSESSYNSPLHF. The DNA of the CDR3 is TGTGCCAGCCGTTCGGAGAGCTCCTATAATTCACCCCTCCACTTT.

Details on this clone: Other DNA sequences from this sample encode an identical CDR3 as well. The genes are TRBV5-1 and TRBJ2-3, with 8 bases that match TRBD2. The CDR3 extends over 17 amino acids. J lost 6 bases, V lost 0 bases, and 12 bases had no gene match. CDR1 SGHRS and CDR2 YFSETQ come from the germline V gene. The CDR3 DNA reads TGCGCCAGCAGCTTGGCCTACACAGGCGGGGGGCAGGATACGCAGTATTTT. It codes for CASSLAYTGGGQDTQYF. Full variable domain (outside the CDR3, taken from reference TRBV5-1 and TRBJ2-3): KAGVTQTPRYLIKTRGQQVTLSCSPISGHRSVSWYQQTPGQGLQFLFEYFSETQRNKGNFPGRFSGRQFSNSRSEMNVSTLELGDSALYLCASSLAYTGGGQDTQYFGPGTRLTVL.

The chain combines TRBV19 with TRBJ2-5, with D possibly being TRBD2 (6 bases). The CDR3 loop spans 14 amino acids. CDR1 and CDR2 (germline): LNHDA, SQIVND (reference sequence). The V end was cut by 5 bases, the J end by 4 bases, with 14 bases between. The CDR3 sequence is CASSASASAETQYF. In nucleotides, the CDR3 is TGTGCCAGTAGTGCTAGCGCATCTGCAGAGACCCAGTACTTC.

The rearrangement links TRBV10-2 to TRBJ2-5; TRBD2 aligns across 7 bases. The CDR3 loop spans 13 amino acids. From germline, CDR1 is WSHSY and CDR2 SAAADI. The trim removed 6 bases at V and 3 bases at J, leaving 4 bases unmatched. In DNA form, the CDR3 reads TGCGCCAGCAGCCGTGCGGGGGAAGAGACCCAGTACTTC. The encoded protein is CASSRAGEETQYF.

The V gene is TRBV11-2, the J gene TRBJ2-1; D remains ambiguous. CDR3 size: 11 residues. V was cut by 3 bases and J by 10 bases, with 7 bases left in between. CDR1 is SGHAT and CDR2 is FQNNGV in the germline V gene. The CDR3 bases are TGTGCCAGCAGCTTCCGTTTGGAGCAGTTCTTC. Amino acids: CASSFRLEQFF.

The chain uses TRBV6-5 and TRBJ1-5; D remains ambiguous. The V gene lost 0 bases and the J gene lost 8 bases, with 11 bases spanning the gap. The CDR3 contains 14 residues. Per the germline V gene, CDR1 is MNHEY and CDR2 is SVGAGI. The CDR3 DNA is TGTGCCAGCAGTTACTCGAGAGTTTTCGAGCCCCAGCATTTT. Its protein product is CASSYSRVFEPQHF.

In its sample, this clone was seen a few times. V and J are TRBV9 and TRBJ2-7; 7 bases are a match to TRBD1. Trimming removed 1 base from V and 6 bases from J; junction bases left unmatched: 4. The CDR3 sequence is 13 residues long. Germline CDR1 SGDLS, CDR2 YYNGEE. As DNA, the CDR3 is TGTGCCAGCAGCGTACAGGGGGATGGCGAGCAGTACTTC. This sequence encodes CASSVQGDGEQYF.

This chain links TRBV19 with TRBJ2-7; a possible D gene is TRBD1 (6 bases). CDR1 is LNHDA and CDR2 is SQIVND in the germline V gene (reference sequence). The V and J ends lost 0 bases and 6 bases respectively, with 15 bases between them. CDR3 length: 15 residues. CDR3 sequence reads: CASSIDAGALGEQYF. The DNA for the CDR3 is TGTGCCAGTAGTATAGATGCAGGGGCCCTCGGCGAGCAGTACTTC.